One sample yielded the 3 T cell receptor beta chains listed below, sequenced in a study of control samples from healthy donors and cancer patients. The data were produced by immunoSEQ multiplex PCR, yet TCRdb's version contains in-frame clones alone and is incomplete. The table shows about 190,000 clones, with approximately 92% occurring only once. Sequencing input: blood. These receptors were collected from a man in his late teens or twenties in good health.

The chain combines TRBV18 with TRBJ2-7, with TRBD2 as a possible D gene (6 bases). This CDR3 comprises 14 residues. The V end was cut by 3 bases, the J end by 10 bases, with 19 bases between. CDR1 and CDR2 from the germline V gene are KGHSH and LQKENI. CDR3 in DNA: TGTGCCAGCTCACCCGGAGGGCCCCCGGACCCACAGTACTTC. Its protein is CASSPGGPPDPQYF.

This chain links TRBV11-2 with TRBJ2-7; the D is unclear. The V gene lost 0 bases and the J gene lost 7 bases, with 13 bases spanning the gap. CDR3 size: 14 residues. Germline assignment: CDR1 SGHAT and CDR2 FQNNGV. Here the CDR3 reads CASSLDPAIEEQYF. Here the CDR3 DNA reads TGTGCCAGCAGCTTAGATCCAGCCATTGAGGAGCAGTACTTC.

As to this clone: Other DNA sequences in the sample encode the same CDR3. V usage is TRBV19 and J usage is TRBJ2-7; TRBD2 might be the D (5 bases). The V end was cut by 9 bases, the J end by 1 base, with 22 bases between. CDR1 LNHDA and CDR2 SQIVND come from the germline V gene (reference sequence). The CDR3 extends over 16 amino acids. The DNA for the CDR3 is TGTGCCAGCCGCGAACGGGATAGCGCACCTTCCTACGAGCAGTACTTC. It translates to CASRERDSAPSYEQYF.